This T cell receptor beta chain derives from a study of response to subunit inactivated influenza vaccine. This clonotype was recorded a few times. TCRdb independently ran MiXCR on the RT-PCR reads; one entry per CDR3 protein. The sample shows 150,000 to 200,000 distinct CDR3 sequences, about an eighth of them seen only once. The CDR3 is made up of 13 amino acids. CDR1 and CDR2 from the germline V gene are SGDLS and YYNGEE. V gave up 2 bases and J gave up 9 bases; unmatched junction bases: 3. These data are also associated with another study on T cells expressing NK-cell markers. That report notes: Libraries used 5'RACE template switching adding universal primer site and UMIs. Sorted CD3+CD56-NKG2C+, CD3+CD56+NKG2C- and CD3+CD56+NKG2C+ T cells were the source of the TCR beta repertoires. The CD3+CD56-NKG2C+ fraction of a few donors was also led by these clonotypes.

The sequences come from CD8+ T cells sorted from PBMCs, collected about 12 days after vaccination. This sequence originates from a man in his fifties or sixties who received an inactivated influenza vaccine. The rearrangement links TRBV9 to TRBJ2-1; the match to TRBD2 covers 9 bases. The chain's CDR3 is CASSVGTSLEQFF. The CDR3 DNA reads TGTGCCAGCAGCGTCGGGACTAGCCTTGAGCAGTTCTTC.